These 8 T cell receptor beta chains share one sample of origin, sequenced in a study of tumor-infiltrating lymphocytes in primary liver carcinoma. TCR beta cDNA was reverse-transcribed from 450 to 500 ng of total RNA. The reaction used a constant-region primer and ProtoScript II reverse transcriptase. Modified slightly, ARM-PCR produced TCR beta libraries over three nested multiplex PCR rounds. Two initial PCR rounds of ten to eleven cycles each paired TRBV1-TRBV30 forward primers with a C-beta reverse primer. A single record per CDR3 protein comes from TCRdb applying MiXCR to the multiplex PCR reads. Among 330,000 or so distinct CDR3 sequences listed, less than 65% were seen once. The authors took blood RNA from unsorted whole blood and also extracted germline DNA. Sequencing was performed on peripheral blood. The receptors were sampled from a man aged 40-55 years with primary liver carcinoma and hepatitis B virus infection.

This clonotype was seen only a few times. The chain combines TRBV5-4 with TRBJ1-2; 12 nucleotides agree with TRBD1. Germline V gene sequence: CDR1 SGHNT, CDR2 YYREEE (reference sequence). J lost 7 bases, V lost 4 bases, and 14 bases had no gene match. CDR3 length: 17 amino acids. The chain's CDR3 is CASSPPRVGTGGGGYTF. DNA for the CDR3: TGTGCCAGCAGCCCCCCCCGGGTGGGGACAGGGGGCGGTGGCTACACCTTC.

About this clonotype: This is likely a read error, given that the CDR3 carries no conserved phenylalanine or tryptophan at its end. The genes are TRBV11-2 and TRBJ2-5, with D perhaps given as TRBD1 or TRBD2 (6 bases each). CDR3 length: 15 residues. From germline, CDR1 is SGHAT and CDR2 FQNNGV. The DNA for the CDR3 is TGTGCCAGCAGTCGGGGGCAGGGGTTCCAAGGGACCCAGTACTTA. This translates into CASSRGQGFQGTQYL.

Remarks on this clonotype: With a much larger clone just one base away, this may be a read error. The genes are TRBV6-5 and TRBJ2-7; no firm D call. Trimming cost V 2 bases and J 5 bases, with 13 bases left between them. From germline, CDR1 is MNHEY and CDR2 SVGAGI. The CDR3 totals 14 residues. CDR3 region: CASSYRNMGHEQYF. The CDR3 DNA sequence: TGTGCCAGCAGTTACCGCAACATGGGCCACGAGCAGTACTTC.

The chain joins TRBV6-5 to TRBJ2-3; 10 positions match TRBD2. The germline V gene has CDR1 MNHEY and CDR2 SVGAGI. The CDR3 sequence is 16 residues long. Trimming cost V 2 bases and J 5 bases; bases outside gene matches: 7. The CDR3 reads CASSYRGLADRDTQYF. CDR3 sequence (DNA): TGTGCCAGCAGTTACCGCGGACTAGCGGATCGAGATACGCAGTATTTT.

CDR3 in amino acids: CAAGLMPSTGELFF. The CDR3 DNA reads TGTGCCGCAGGACTGATGCCGTCGACCGGGGAGCTGTTTTTT. The rearrangement uses TRBV10-3 and TRBJ2-2; D perhaps matches TRBD2 (5 bases). Trimming took off 11 bases at V and 5 bases at J, with 18 bases between the two ends. From germline, CDR1 is ENHRY and CDR2 SYGVKD. The length of the CDR3 is 14 residues.

A note on this clonotype: It may be a read error: a sequence one base away is much more abundant. The V and J genes are TRBV6-1 and TRBJ2-1, with TRBD2 identical over 9 bases. CDR1 MNHNS and CDR2 SASEGT come from the germline V gene. The V segment lost 4 bases and the J segment 14 bases; nucleotides outside the gene matches: 9. CDR3 length equals 13 residues. CDR3 nucleotides: TGTGCCAGCAGTGGAAACGCGGCGGGGGGGAAGTTCTTC. Its protein product is CASSGNAAGGKFF.

Concerning this clonotype: A read error may be the cause here, since a much bigger clone is one base away. CDR3 amino acids: CAINEGHRQETQCF. In nucleotides, the CDR3 is TGTGCCATCAACGAGGGACACCGCCAAGAGACCCAGTGCTTC. The genes are TRBV10-3 and TRBJ2-5; tentatively, D is TRBD1 (6 bases). CDR3 size: 14 residues. From germline, CDR1 is ENHRY and CDR2 SYGVKD.

This clonotype was observed once. Mismatch with germline at one junction end may stem from a read error. This chain uses TRBV11-2 with TRBJ1-4, with D possibly matching TRBD1 (6 bases). Germline V lookup: CDR1 SGHAT, CDR2 FQNNGV. The CDR3 is made up of 14 amino acids. CDR3 DNA: TGTGCCAGCAGCTTACATACAGGGTATGAAAAACAGTTTTTT. Translation: CASSLHTGYEKQFF.